Following are 8 T cell receptor beta chains from one sample sequenced in a study of blood T cell repertoires in COVID-19. The method was immunoSEQ multiplex PCR; TCRdb's version includes in-frame clones alone and lacks a portion of them. The table includes around 240,000 clones, 65% to 90% detected once. The specimen was peripheral blood. These receptors all come from a woman in her fifties or sixties with acute or convalescent COVID-19.

The CDR3 is CASTLTRAAGRGEAFF. DNA for the CDR3: TGTGCCAGCACCCTCACCCGGGCAGCTGGAAGGGGTGAAGCTTTCTTT. V usage is TRBV28 and J usage is TRBJ1-1; possible D gene TRBD1, 5 bases. This CDR3 contains 16 residues. V lost 7 bases and J 7 bases, leaving 25 bases between the germline ends. Germline V lookup: CDR1 MDHEN, CDR2 SYDVKM.

V usage is TRBV5-4 and J usage is TRBJ1-1; D is uncertain. Per germline, CDR1 SGHNT and CDR2 YYREEE (reference sequence). The CDR3 sequence is 14 residues long. Trimming stripped 2 bases from V and 1 base from J, with 9 bases between. In nucleotides, the CDR3 is TGTGCCAGCAGCTTTTCCACAGCGAACACTGAAGCTTTCTTT. Translation gives CASSFSTANTEAFF.

The chain uses TRBV2 and TRBJ2-5; D possibly corresponds to TRBD2 (5 bases). CDR3 length: 13 residues. The V end lost 8 bases, the J end lost 5 bases, and 15 bases lay between the germline ends. Germline assignment: CDR1 SNHLY and CDR2 FYNNEI. CDR3 residues: CASGVRRSETQYF. The CDR3, as DNA: TGTGCCAGCGGGGTGCGGAGGTCGGAGACCCAGTACTTC.

The count of this clone is one. This rearrangement joins TRBV19 to TRBJ1-2, with 7 bases lining up with TRBD1. The CDR3 sequence is 15 residues long. CDR1 is LNHDA and CDR2 is SQIVND in the germline V gene (reference sequence). V was clipped by 5 bases and J by 4 bases; unmatched bases: 10. CDR3 loop: CASSATNRGIYGYTF. CDR3 nucleotides: TGTGCCAGTAGTGCTACTAACAGGGGCATCTATGGCTACACCTTC.

V is TRBV9 and J is TRBJ2-7, with TRBD1 identical over 7 bases. Per germline, CDR1 SGDLS and CDR2 YYNGEE. CDR3 length: 14 amino acids. V trimming: 6 bases; J trimming: 3 bases; junction bases outside the gene matches: 9. Here the CDR3 reads CASTRGTANYEQYF. The CDR3 DNA reads as TGTGCCAGCACGAGAGGGACAGCGAACTACGAGCAGTACTTC.

The chain links TRBV27 to TRBJ2-7; 8 nucleotides line up with TRBD1. Losses at the gene ends were 2 bases for V and 2 bases for J; bases not matched to a gene: 2. The CDR3 has 14 amino acids. Germline CDR1 reads MNHEY; CDR2 reads SMNVEV (reference sequence). As DNA, the CDR3 is TGTGCCAGCAGTTTAAACAGGGGGACCTACGAGCAGTACTTC. This codes for CASSLNRGTYEQYF.

The CDR3 region is CASSLSDREDAFF. DNA of the CDR3: TGTGCCAGCAGCTTGTCCGACAGGGAGGATGCTTTCTTT. The rearrangement uses TRBV5-6 and TRBJ1-1, with 7 bases identical to TRBD1. Germline V CDR1 and CDR2: SGHDT, YYEEEE. V lost 1 base, J lost 11 bases, and 8 bases stayed unmatched. This CDR3 comprises 13 residues.

This sequence joins TRBV11-2 and TRBJ1-2; 7 nucleotides match TRBD1. The CDR3 has 15 residues. In germline, CDR1 is SGHAT, CDR2 FQNNGV. Unmatched junction bases numbered 9, after V lost 3 bases and J lost 5 bases. The CDR3 nucleotides are TGTGCCAGCAGCTTCTCCCTAACAGGGGTTTATGGCTACACCTTC. Translated, it gives CASSFSLTGVYGYTF.